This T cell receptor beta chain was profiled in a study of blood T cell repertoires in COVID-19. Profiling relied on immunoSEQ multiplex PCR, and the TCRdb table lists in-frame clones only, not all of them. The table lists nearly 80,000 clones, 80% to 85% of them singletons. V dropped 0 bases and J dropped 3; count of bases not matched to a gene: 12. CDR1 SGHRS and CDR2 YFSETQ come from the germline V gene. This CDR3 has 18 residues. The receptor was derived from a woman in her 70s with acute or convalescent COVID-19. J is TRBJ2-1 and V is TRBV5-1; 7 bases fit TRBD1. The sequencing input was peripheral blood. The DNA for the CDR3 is TGCGCCAGCAGCTTGGAGAAAAGAGGACAGGCCGTCTACAATGAGCAGTTCTTC. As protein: CASSLEKRGQAVYNEQFF.